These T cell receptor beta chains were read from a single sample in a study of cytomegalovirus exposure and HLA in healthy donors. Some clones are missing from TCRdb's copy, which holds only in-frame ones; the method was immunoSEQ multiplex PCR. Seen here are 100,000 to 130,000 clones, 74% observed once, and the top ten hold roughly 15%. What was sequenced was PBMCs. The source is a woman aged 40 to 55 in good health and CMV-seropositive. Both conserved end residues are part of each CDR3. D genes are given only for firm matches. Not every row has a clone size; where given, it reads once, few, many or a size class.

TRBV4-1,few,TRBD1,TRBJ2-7,CASSQDPDRAPSYEQYF,TGCGCCAGCAGCCAAGACCCCGACAGGGCTCCCTCCTACGAGCAGTACTTC
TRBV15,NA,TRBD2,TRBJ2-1,CATSHGGGPYNEQFF,TGTGCCACCAGTCACGGGGGGGGGCCCTACAATGAGCAGTTCTTC
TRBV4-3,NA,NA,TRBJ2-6,CASSQEEGSGANVLTF,TGCGCCAGCAGCCAAGAGGAGGGGTCTGGGGCCAACGTCCTGACTTTC
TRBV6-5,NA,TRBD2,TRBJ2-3,CASSYSPAGVTDTQYF,TGTGCCAGCAGTTACTCCCCAGCGGGGGTCACAGATACGCAGTATTTT
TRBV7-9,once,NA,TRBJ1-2,CASSLDGSPRTF,TGTGCCAGCAGCTTAGATGGTTCCCCTAGAACCTTC
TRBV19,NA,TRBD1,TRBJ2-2,CATRDRVDTGELFF,TGTGCCACCCGGGACAGGGTCGACACCGGGGAGCTGTTTTTT
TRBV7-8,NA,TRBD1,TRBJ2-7,CASSLMGQGAYEQYF,TGTGCCAGCAGCTTAATGGGACAGGGGGCCTACGAGCAGTACTTC
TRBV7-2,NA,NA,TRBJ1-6,CASSLGPGVDSPLHF,TGTGCCAGCAGCTTAGGTCCAGGGGTCGATTCACCCCTCCACTTT
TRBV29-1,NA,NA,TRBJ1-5,CSVLTSAGQPQHF,TGCAGCGTTCTCACATCGGCGGGTCAGCCCCAGCATTTT
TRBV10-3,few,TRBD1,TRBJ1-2,CATATGGEYGYTF,TGTGCCACCGCGACAGGGGGAGAGTATGGCTACACCTTC
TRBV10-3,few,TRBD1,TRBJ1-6,CATRGQPSYNSPLHF,TGTGCCACCAGGGGACAGCCCTCCTATAATTCACCCCTCCACTTT
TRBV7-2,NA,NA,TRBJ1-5,CASSQDSPNQPQHF,TGTGCCAGCAGCCAGGACAGCCCCAATCAGCCCCAGCATTTT
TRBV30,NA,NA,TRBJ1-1,CAWSVQVEAFF,TGTGCCTGGAGTGTTCAGGTTGAAGCTTTCTTT
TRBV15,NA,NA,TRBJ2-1,CATSRDGAYNEQFF,TGTGCCACCAGCAGAGATGGGGCTTACAATGAGCAGTTCTTC
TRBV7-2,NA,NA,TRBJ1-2,CASSLMGRGDGYTF,TGTGCCAGCAGCTTAATGGGCAGGGGTGATGGCTACACCTTC
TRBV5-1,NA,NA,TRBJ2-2,CASSLADSTGELFF,TGCGCCAGCAGCTTGGCCGACAGCACCGGGGAGCTGTTTTTT
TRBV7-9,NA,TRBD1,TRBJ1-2,CASSRDSEGYTF,TGTGCCAGCAGCCGGGACAGCGAAGGCTACACCTTC
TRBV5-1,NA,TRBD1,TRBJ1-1,CASSLNPGTGGFTEAFF,TGCGCCAGCAGCTTGAACCCCGGGACAGGGGGCTTCACTGAAGCTTTCTTT
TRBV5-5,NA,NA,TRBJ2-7,CASSSTAEQYF,TGTGCCAGCAGCTCGACAGCGGAGCAGTACTTC
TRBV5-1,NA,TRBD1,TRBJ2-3,CASSPGQDPSTDTQYF,TGCGCCAGCAGCCCGGGACAGGATCCTAGCACAGATACGCAGTATTTT
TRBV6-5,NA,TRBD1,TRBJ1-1,CASSYSLQGRTEAFF,TGTGCCAGCAGTTACTCGTTACAGGGGAGGACTGAAGCTTTCTTT
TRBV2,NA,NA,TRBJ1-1,CASSQAGTLQAFF,TGTGCCAGCAGTCAAGCGGGGACTTTGCAAGCTTTCTTT
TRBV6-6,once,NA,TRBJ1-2,CASSYSSKDYGYTF,TGTGCCAGCAGTTACTCGAGTAAAGATTATGGCTACACCTTC
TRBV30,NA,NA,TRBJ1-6,CAGGGTPGSPLHF,TGTGCCGGGGGAGGGACCCCCGGTTCACCCCTCCACTTT
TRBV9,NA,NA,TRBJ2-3,CASSVGGSTDTQYF,TGTGCCAGCAGCGTTGGGGGGAGCACAGATACGCAGTATTTT
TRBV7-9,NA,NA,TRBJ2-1,CASSLDSYSYNEQFF,TGTGCCAGCAGCTTAGACAGCTACTCCTACAATGAGCAGTTCTTC
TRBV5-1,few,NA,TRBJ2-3,CASSLFGETDTQYF,TGCGCCAGCAGCTTGTTTGGGGAGACAGATACGCAGTATTTT
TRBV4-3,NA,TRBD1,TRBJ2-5,CASSQDPQGRETQYF,TGCGCCAGCAGCCAAGATCCACAGGGGAGAGAGACCCAGTACTTC
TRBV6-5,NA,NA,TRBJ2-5,CASSYRVAGETQYF,TGTGCCAGCAGTTACAGGGTTGCGGGAGAGACCCAGTACTTC
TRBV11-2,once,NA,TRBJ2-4,CASSPTTGVKNIQYF,TGTGCCAGCAGCCCGACCACAGGAGTCAAAAACATTCAGTACTTC
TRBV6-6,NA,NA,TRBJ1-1,CASRDQTVGDTEAFF,TGTGCCAGCAGAGATCAGACGGTCGGGGACACTGAAGCTTTCTTT
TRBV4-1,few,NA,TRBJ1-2,CASSQETVKSYGYTF,TGCGCCAGCAGCCAAGAAACAGTAAAAAGCTATGGCTACACCTTC
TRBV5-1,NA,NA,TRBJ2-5,CASRETARETQYF,TGCGCCAGCAGAGAAACGGCCAGGGAGACCCAGTACTTC
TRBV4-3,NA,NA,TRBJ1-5,CASSQDYSNQPQHF,TGCGCCAGCAGCCAAGATTATAGCAATCAGCCCCAGCATTTT
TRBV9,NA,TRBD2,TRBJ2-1,CASSATGTSGEQFF,TGTGCCAGCAGCGCCACCGGGACTAGTGGTGAGCAGTTCTTC
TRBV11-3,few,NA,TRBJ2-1,CASSLGVGRGDNEQFF,TGTGCCAGCAGCTTAGGGGTTGGCAGGGGGGACAATGAGCAGTTCTTC
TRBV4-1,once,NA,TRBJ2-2,CASSQQRRENTGELFF,TGCGCCAGCAGCCAACAAAGGAGAGAGAACACCGGGGAGCTGTTTTTT
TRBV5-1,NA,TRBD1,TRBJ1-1,CASGQGMNTEAFF,TGCGCCAGTGGACAGGGGATGAACACTGAAGCTTTCTTT
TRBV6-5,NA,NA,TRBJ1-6,CASSSGTYSPLHF,TGTGCCAGCAGTTCTGGGACATATTCACCCCTCCACTTT
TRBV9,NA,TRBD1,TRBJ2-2,CASSAPGTGVLTGELFF,TGTGCCAGCAGCGCTCCCGGGACAGGGGTTCTCACCGGGGAGCTGTTTTTT
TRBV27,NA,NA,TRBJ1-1,CASRAGSTEAFF,TGTGCCAGCAGGGCCGGGAGCACTGAAGCTTTCTTT
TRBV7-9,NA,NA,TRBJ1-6,CASSLDTVIVNSPLHF,TGTGCCAGCAGCTTAGATACGGTAATAGTTAATTCACCCCTCCACTTT
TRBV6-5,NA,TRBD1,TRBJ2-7,CASVRQGTYEQYF,TGTGCCAGCGTGAGACAGGGGACCTACGAGCAGTACTTC
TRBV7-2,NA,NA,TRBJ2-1,CASSLLGAFSYNEQFF,TGTGCCAGCAGCTTACTGGGGGCGTTTTCCTACAATGAGCAGTTCTTC
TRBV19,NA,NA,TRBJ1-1,CASTPDRTSEAFF,TGTGCCAGTACTCCAGACAGGACCTCTGAAGCTTTCTTT
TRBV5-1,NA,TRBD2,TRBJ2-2,CASSTSGGNTGELFF,TGCGCCAGCAGCACTAGCGGGGGGAACACCGGGGAGCTGTTTTTT
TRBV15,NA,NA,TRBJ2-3,CATSRDPGGQDTQYF,TGTGCCACCAGCAGAGATCCGGGCGGGCAAGATACGCAGTATTTT
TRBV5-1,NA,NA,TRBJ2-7,CASSLADRGSSYEQYF,TGCGCCAGCAGCCTGGCTGATAGGGGATCAAGCTACGAGCAGTACTTC
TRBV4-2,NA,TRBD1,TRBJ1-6,CASSQATGPNSPLHF,TGTGCCAGCAGCCAGGCGACAGGGCCCAATTCACCCCTCCACTTT
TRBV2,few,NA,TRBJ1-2,CASSNQGNGGYTF,TGTGCCAGCAGTAACCAGGGGAATGGTGGCTACACCTTC
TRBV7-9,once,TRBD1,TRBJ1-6,CASSLARSGGSPLHF,TGTGCCAGCAGCTTAGCGCGGTCAGGGGGTTCACCCCTCCACTTT
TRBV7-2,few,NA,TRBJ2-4,CASSDQTPPTQYF,TGTGCCAGCAGCGATCAGACACCTCCCACTCAGTACTTC
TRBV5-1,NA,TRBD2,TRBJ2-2,CASSLGTTSAKTGELFF,TGCGCCAGCAGCTTGGGTACGACTAGCGCGAAAACCGGGGAGCTGTTTTTT
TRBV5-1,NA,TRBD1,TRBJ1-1,CASSPGQGATEAFF,TGCGCCAGCAGCCCGGGACAGGGGGCTACTGAAGCTTTCTTT
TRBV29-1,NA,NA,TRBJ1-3,CSVGTSAGNTIYF,TGCAGCGTTGGGACATCCGCTGGAAACACCATATATTTT